This TCR beta chain was profiled in a study of cytomegalovirus exposure and HLA in healthy donors. In the study overall: Unique TCRs from HLA-typed donors, about 78 million of them, were held in an early data release. Study results and caveats: As a later analysis revealed, most CMV-associated TCR beta chains appeared HLA-restricted. CMV antigen specificity was confirmed in vitro for a few CMV-associated chains.

Primers included in the PCR were 60 Vbeta and 13 Jbeta primers. This table comes from immunoSEQ multiplex PCR, and its TCRdb copy is limited to in-frame clones, with some not included. The sample has fewer than 200,000 clones; 81% are singletons. Germline V gene data show CDR1 as SEHNR and CDR2 as FQNEAQ (reference sequence). This CDR3 is 15 amino acids long. V was pared by 1 base and J by 8 bases, with 3 bases of the junction left unmatched. In regard to this clone: The antigen is undetermined.

The TCR sequence derives from a woman between 25 and 40 years old in good health and CMV-seronegative. The sequencing sample was made of PBMCs. The chain couples TRBV7-9 to TRBJ2-1; 12 bases map to TRBD1. CDR3 region: CASSLGGTGGYEQFF. The CDR3 coding sequence is TGTGCCAGCAGCTTAGGCGGGACAGGGGGCTATGAGCAGTTCTTC.